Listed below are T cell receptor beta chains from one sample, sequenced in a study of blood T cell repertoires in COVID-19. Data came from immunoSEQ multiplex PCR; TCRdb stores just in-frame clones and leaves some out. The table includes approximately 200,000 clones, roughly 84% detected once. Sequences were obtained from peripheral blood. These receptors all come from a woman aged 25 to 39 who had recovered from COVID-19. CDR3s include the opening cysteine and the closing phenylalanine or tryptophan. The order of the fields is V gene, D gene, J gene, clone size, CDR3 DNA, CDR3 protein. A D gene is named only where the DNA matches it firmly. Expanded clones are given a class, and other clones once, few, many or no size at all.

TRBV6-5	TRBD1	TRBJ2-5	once	TGTGCCAGCAGTTCCTATACGAGACAGGGAGAGACCCAGTACTTC	CASSSYTRQGETQYF
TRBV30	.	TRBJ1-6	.	TGTGCCTGGAGTAACAGGGCCCGACCCCTCCACTTT	CAWSNRARPLHF
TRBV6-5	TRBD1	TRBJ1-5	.	TGTGCCAGCAGGCCGGGACAGGTTAGTCAGCCCCAGCATTTT	CASRPGQVSQPQHF
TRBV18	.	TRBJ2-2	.	TGTGCCAGCTCACCGACGGGATCCAGTCCCGGGGAGCTGTTTTTT	CASSPTGSSPGELFF
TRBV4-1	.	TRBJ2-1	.	TGCGCCAGCAGCCAAGATTATCAACAGTACTACAATGAGCAGTTCTTC	CASSQDYQQYYNEQFF
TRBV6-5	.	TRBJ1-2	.	TGTGCCAGCAGTTACTCGTTCGGGGGGCATGGCTACACCTTC	CASSYSFGGHGYTF
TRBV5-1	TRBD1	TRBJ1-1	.	TGCGCCAGCAGCTTCCTACAGGGGGCTGAAGCTTTCTTT	CASSFLQGAEAFF
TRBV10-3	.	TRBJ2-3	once	TGTGCCATCAATGCGAAAGATACGCAGTATTTT	CAINAKDTQYF
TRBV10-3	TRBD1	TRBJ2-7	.	TGTGCCATCAGTGGACAGGGGGAGAACTACGAGCAGTACTTC	CAISGQGENYEQYF
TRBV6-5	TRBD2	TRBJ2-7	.	TGTGCCAGCAGGGATTCTAGCGGCCCCTACGAGCAGTACTTC	CASRDSSGPYEQYF
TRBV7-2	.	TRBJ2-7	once	TGTGCCAGCAGCTTAGCGAGGCAGGGCGAGCAGTACTTC	CASSLARQGEQYF
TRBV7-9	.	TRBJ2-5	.	TGTGCCAGCATCCTAGGTAGGGGGGGCCAAGAGACCCAGTACTTC	CASILGRGGQETQYF
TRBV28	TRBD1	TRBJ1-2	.	TGTGCCAGCAGTCTGGGACAGGGGGCGTATTTCGGTGGCTACACCTTC	CASSLGQGAYFGGYTF
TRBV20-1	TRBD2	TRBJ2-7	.	TGCAGTGCTAGTGACGGGACTAGCATCTACGAGCAGTACTTC	CSASDGTSIYEQYF
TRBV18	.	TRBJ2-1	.	TGTGCCAGCTCACCTTGGGGGGACCCCAGGGCAAATGAGCAGTTCTTC	CASSPWGDPRANEQFF
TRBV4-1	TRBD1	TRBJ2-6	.	TGCGCCAGCACAGGGGACAGCTCTGGGGCCAACGTCCTGACTTTC	CASTGDSSGANVLTF
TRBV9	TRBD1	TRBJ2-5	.	TGTGCCAGCAGCCCTTTCGACAGGGGGGAGACCCAGTACTTC	CASSPFDRGETQYF
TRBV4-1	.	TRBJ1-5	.	TGCGCCAGCAGCCATATGGGCGATCAGCCCCAGCATTTT	CASSHMGDQPQHF
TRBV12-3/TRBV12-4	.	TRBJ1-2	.	TGTGCCAGCAGTTTACTCGGAGAGGGCTACACCTTC	CASSLLGEGYTF
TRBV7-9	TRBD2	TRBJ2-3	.	TGTGCCAGCAGCTTAAGTGATAGCGGGAGGGCCTGGACAGATACGCAGTATTTT	CASSLSDSGRAWTDTQYF
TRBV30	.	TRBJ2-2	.	TGTGCCTGGACAGTAGGGGAAACCGGGGAGCTGTTTTTT	CAWTVGETGELFF
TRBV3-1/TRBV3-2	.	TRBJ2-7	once	TGTGCCAGCCGAGTTAAAGGGGGAGGGCACGAGCAGTACTTC	CASRVKGGGHEQYF
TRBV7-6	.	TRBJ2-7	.	TGTGCCAGCAGCTTAGTGCAGGGGGGATCCTACGAGCAGTACTTC	CASSLVQGGSYEQYF
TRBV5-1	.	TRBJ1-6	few	TGCGCCAGCAGGTGGGGGACACCTAGTTTCTCCTATAATTCACCCCTCCACTTT	CASRWGTPSFSYNSPLHF
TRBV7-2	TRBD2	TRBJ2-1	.	TGTGCCAGCAGCCCGCGACTAGCGGGATCCAATGAGCAGTTCTTC	CASSPRLAGSNEQFF
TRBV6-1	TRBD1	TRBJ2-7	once	TGTGCCAGCAGTGAAATCCAGGGGGTGCATTTCTACGAGCAGTACTTC	CASSEIQGVHFYEQYF
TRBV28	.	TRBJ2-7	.	TGTGCCAGCAGTTTAGATATAGATACCTACGAGCAGTACTTC	CASSLDIDTYEQYF